The 16 T cell receptor beta chains below were found in one sample sequenced in a study of cytomegalovirus exposure and HLA in healthy donors (dated 2017 in TCRdb). The method was the immunoSEQ multiplex PCR assay. For the multiplex PCR, a mixture combining 60 forward primers for TCR Vbeta segments and 13 reverse primers for TCR Jbeta segments was used. TCRdb took over this immuneACCESS table, retaining in-frame rearrangements with V and J assigned. Such tables are incomplete; in checked studies, under half of the missing clones stem from an unresolved V gene, and the remainder is unexplained. The sample contains around 150,000 clones, 86% of them found a single time. Around 1.8% of the sample rests with the top ten. Sequenced sample: PBMCs. The receptors shown here come from a woman younger than 30 in good health and CMV-seronegative.

This clone was observed a handful of times. The chain has TRBV5-6 and TRBJ2-1; 11 bases are a match to TRBD2. With 0 bases clipped from V and 4 bases from J, the junction kept 0 bases outside the gene matches. The germline CDR1 and CDR2 sequences are SGHDT and YYEEEE. The CDR3 runs 15 residues. CDR3: CASSLGLAGYNEQFF. CDR3 coding DNA: TGTGCCAGCAGCTTGGGACTAGCGGGGTACAATGAGCAGTTCTTC.

The rearrangement links TRBV9 to TRBJ2-7; 10 positions agree with TRBD2. Germline V gene data show CDR1 as SGDLS and CDR2 as YYNGEE. Trimming removed 4 bases from V and 6 bases from J; junction bases left unmatched: 10. There are 15 residues in the CDR3. CDR3 DNA: TGTGCCAGCAGCCCGGGGGGGGCTAGCGGGGGCGAGCAGTACTTC. This gives the protein CASSPGGASGGEQYF.

This sequence joins TRBV28 and TRBJ2-5; D uncertain. This CDR3 has 14 residues. V lost 4 bases, J lost 2 bases, and 11 bases lay in between. Looked up from germline, CDR1 is MDHEN and CDR2 is SYDVKM. The CDR3 nucleotides are TGTGCCAGCAGTTCCCCGCCCGGGCAAGAGACCCAGTACTTC. Translating it yields CASSSPPGQETQYF.

The chain combines TRBV6-4 with TRBJ2-3; TRBD2 is a possible D gene (6 bases). CDR1 is MRHNA, CDR2 SNTAGT, per germline. The CDR3 has 15 residues. Trimming left V 2 bases short and J 3 bases short, with 12 bases between. CDR3 residues: CASSDTGEATDTQYF. For the CDR3, the DNA is TGTGCCAGCAGTGACACGGGAGAAGCGACAGATACGCAGTATTTT.

J is TRBJ1-2 and V is TRBV7-2; 11 bases align to TRBD1. The length of the CDR3 is 16 residues. Germline V gene data show CDR1 as SGHTA and CDR2 as FQGNSA. V trimming: 1 base; J trimming: 0 bases; junction bases outside the gene matches: 1. In DNA form, the CDR3 reads TGTGCCAGCAGCTTAGAGGGACAGGGGGCTAACTATGGCTACACCTTC. Translating it yields CASSLEGQGANYGYTF.

The chain couples TRBV5-4 to TRBJ2-1, with D perhaps TRBD2 (6 bases). The V end was cut by 3 bases, the J end by 2 bases, with 12 bases between. The CDR3 loop spans 15 amino acids. Germline V gene sequence: CDR1 SGHNT, CDR2 YYREEE (reference sequence). The CDR3 region is CASSYAGTPYNEQFF. Here the CDR3 DNA reads TGTGCCAGCAGCTACGCCGGGACTCCCTACAATGAGCAGTTCTTC.

This clone was seen a handful of times. The chain joins TRBV5-1 to TRBJ1-4, with 9 bases identical to TRBD1. The CDR3 runs 16 residues. Germline lookup yields CDR1 SGHRS and CDR2 YFSETQ. V shed 6 bases and J 5 bases; nucleotides not matched to a gene: 11. The CDR3 DNA reads as TGCGCCAGCACACTTTTCCCCGGGACAGGGAATGAAAAACTGTTTTTT. Residues: CASTLFPGTGNEKLFF.

The count of this clone is one. This chain connects TRBV28 to TRBJ2-7, with a weak D call TRBD1 (6 bases). Germline-derived CDR1 and CDR2 are MDHEN and SYDVKM. There are 15 residues in the CDR3. V shed 3 bases and J shed 3 bases, with 15 bases lying between them. CDR3 in DNA: TGTGCCAGCAGTTTTCCCCCCGGACAGTTCTACGAGCAGTACTTC. Translating gives CASSFPPGQFYEQYF.

In its sample, this clone was seen once. The chain recombines TRBV10-3 with TRBJ1-1; perhaps TRBD1 as D (5 bases). CDR1 is ENHRY and CDR2 is SYGVKD in the germline V gene. The CDR3 is made up of 13 amino acids. Trimming stripped 2 bases from V and 5 bases from J, with 9 bases between. CDR3: CAISEPGGTEAFF. In DNA, the CDR3 is TGTGCCATCAGTGAGCCGGGGGGAACTGAAGCTTTCTTT.

The genes are TRBV5-1 and TRBJ2-5; D is possibly TRBD1 (5 bases). The better agreement between TRBJ2-7 and the DNA end casts doubt on the J call. The CDR3 has 14 residues. Germline CDR1 reads SGHRS; CDR2 reads YFSETQ. CDR3 in DNA: TGCGCCAGCAGAGACCAGGGTCCAGTGGACGAGCAGTACTTC. As protein: CASRDQGPVDEQYF.

The CDR3: CASSLWGAEQYF. The CDR3 nucleotides read TGTGCCAGCAGTTTGTGGGGAGCCGAGCAGTACTTC. The chain combines TRBV28 with TRBJ2-7; TRBD2 might be the D (5 bases). The CDR3 runs to 12 residues. Trimming removed 3 bases from V and 6 bases from J, with 9 bases in between. The V gene's germline CDR1 is MDHEN and CDR2 SYDVKM.

This chain connects TRBV2 to TRBJ1-2; TRBD1 matches at 7 bases. This CDR3 spans 15 amino acids. Germline V gene sequence: CDR1 SNHLY, CDR2 FYNNEI. The junction had 9 bases not matched to a gene; V was cut back by 2 bases and J by 6 bases. As DNA, the CDR3 is TGTGCCAGCAGTGAAACTCGGGCAGGGGGAGATGGCTACACCTTC. This codes for CASSETRAGGDGYTF.

CDR3 sequence reads: CASSQSGTGNTEAFF. The CDR3 nucleotides read TGTGCCAGCAGTCAATCCGGGACAGGGAACACTGAAGCTTTCTTT. The V and J genes are TRBV28 and TRBJ1-1, with TRBD1 identical over 8 bases. V was clipped by 5 bases and J by 1 base; unmatched bases: 6. The germline V gene has CDR1 MDHEN and CDR2 SYDVKM. The CDR3 extends over 15 amino acids.

V and J are TRBV27 and TRBJ1-4; possible D gene TRBD1, 6 bases. Trimming took off 6 bases at V and 3 bases at J, with 14 bases between the two ends. The CDR3 is 15 residues long. Germline CDR1 reads MNHEY; CDR2 reads SMNVEV (reference sequence). CDR3: CASRPDRSANEKLFF. The CDR3 DNA reads as TGTGCCAGCAGACCAGACAGGTCGGCTAATGAAAAACTGTTTTTT.

This rearrangement joins TRBV28 to TRBJ1-2, with a weak D call TRBD1 (5 bases). Germline lookup yields CDR1 MDHEN and CDR2 SYDVKM. This CDR3 has 14 amino acids. Trimming took 6 bases from V and 6 from J, leaving 17 bases between them. The CDR3 DNA reads TGTGCCAGCAGGATCGGGGGGTTGGGAAATGGCTACACCTTC. Residues: CASRIGGLGNGYTF.

This clone was seen a few times. V usage is TRBV7-9 and J usage is TRBJ2-1; 8 bases line up with TRBD2. Germline values: CDR1 SEHNR, CDR2 FQNEAQ (reference sequence). CDR3 length: 14 residues. Trimming removed 10 bases from V and 5 bases from J; junction bases left unmatched: 10. The CDR3, as DNA: TGTGCCATCCGGTGGCTAGCGGGCCACAATGAGCAGTTCTTC. Translated, it gives CAIRWLAGHNEQFF.